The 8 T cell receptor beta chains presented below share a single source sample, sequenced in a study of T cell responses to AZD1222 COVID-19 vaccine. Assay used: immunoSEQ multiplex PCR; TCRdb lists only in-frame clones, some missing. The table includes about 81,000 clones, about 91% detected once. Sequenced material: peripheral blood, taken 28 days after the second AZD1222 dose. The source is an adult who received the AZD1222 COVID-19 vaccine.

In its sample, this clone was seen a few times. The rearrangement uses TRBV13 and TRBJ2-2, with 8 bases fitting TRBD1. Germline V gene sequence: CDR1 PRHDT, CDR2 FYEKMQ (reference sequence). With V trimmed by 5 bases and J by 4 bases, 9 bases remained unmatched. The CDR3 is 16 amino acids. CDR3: CASSILRGRGTGELFF. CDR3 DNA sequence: TGTGCCAGCAGCATCCTCAGGGGGCGCGGCACCGGGGAGCTGTTTTTT.

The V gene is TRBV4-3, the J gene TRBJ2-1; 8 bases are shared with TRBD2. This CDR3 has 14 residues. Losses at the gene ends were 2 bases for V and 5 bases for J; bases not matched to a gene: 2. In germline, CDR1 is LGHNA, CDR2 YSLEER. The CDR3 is CASSQQRENNEQFF. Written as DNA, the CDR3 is TGCGCCAGCAGCCAACAGCGGGAGAACAATGAGCAGTTCTTC.

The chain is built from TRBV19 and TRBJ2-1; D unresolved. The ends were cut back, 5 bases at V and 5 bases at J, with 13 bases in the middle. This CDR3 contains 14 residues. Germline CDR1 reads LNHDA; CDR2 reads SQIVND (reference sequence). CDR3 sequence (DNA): TGTGCCAGTAGTTTGGGATCACGGGACAATGAGCAGTTCTTC. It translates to CASSLGSRDNEQFF.

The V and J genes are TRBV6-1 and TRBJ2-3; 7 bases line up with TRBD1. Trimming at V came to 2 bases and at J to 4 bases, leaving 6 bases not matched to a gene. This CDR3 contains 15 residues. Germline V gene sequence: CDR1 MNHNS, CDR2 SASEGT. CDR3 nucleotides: TGTGCCAGCAGTGAACCTAGGGGGCTGGCAGATACGCAGTATTTT. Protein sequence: CASSEPRGLADTQYF.

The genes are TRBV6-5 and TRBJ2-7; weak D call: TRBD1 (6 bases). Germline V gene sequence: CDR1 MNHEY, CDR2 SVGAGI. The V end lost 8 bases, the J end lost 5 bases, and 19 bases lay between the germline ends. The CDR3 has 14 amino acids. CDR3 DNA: TGTGCCAGCCGCCGCTACAGGGAGACGGACGAGCAGTACTTC. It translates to CASRRYRETDEQYF.

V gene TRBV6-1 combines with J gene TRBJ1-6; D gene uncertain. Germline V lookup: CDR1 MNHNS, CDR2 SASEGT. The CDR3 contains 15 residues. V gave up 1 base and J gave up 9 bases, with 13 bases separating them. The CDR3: CASSEVSGVASPLHF. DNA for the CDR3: TGTGCCAGCAGTGAAGTGAGCGGGGTAGCTTCACCCCTCCACTTT.

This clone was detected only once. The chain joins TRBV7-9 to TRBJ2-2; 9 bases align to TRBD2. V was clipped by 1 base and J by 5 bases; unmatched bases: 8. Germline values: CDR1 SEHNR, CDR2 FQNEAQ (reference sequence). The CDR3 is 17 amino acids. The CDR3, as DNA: TGTGCCAGCAGCTTAGTGTCTGGACTAGCGATAACCGGGGAGCTGTTTTTT. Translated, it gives CASSLVSGLAITGELFF.

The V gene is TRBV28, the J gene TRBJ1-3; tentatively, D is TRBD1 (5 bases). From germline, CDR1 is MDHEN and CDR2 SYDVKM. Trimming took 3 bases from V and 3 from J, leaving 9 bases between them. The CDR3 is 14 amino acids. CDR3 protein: CASSFRGIGNTIYF. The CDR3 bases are TGTGCCAGCAGTTTCCGGGGGATTGGAAACACCATATATTTT.